The source of this T cell receptor (beta chain) is a study of identical twins' blood T cells. This clonotype was recorded a few times. Sequence at one end of the junction differs from germline and may be a read error. TCR cDNA libraries came from RNA via a modified published protocol. Using its own MiXCR run on the 5' RACE reads, TCRdb lists one record per CDR3 protein. The repertoire holds 300,000 to 450,000 distinct CDR3 sequences, with over 25% as singletons. The CDR3 sequence is 14 residues long. Germline V gene data show CDR1 as SGDLS and CDR2 as YYNGEE. Material for sequencing was PBMCs. This clonotype was sampled from a woman aged 18-49 years in good health. This chain connects TRBV9 to TRBJ2-7, with 8 bases matching TRBD1. CDR3 loop: CASSVDPGGYEQHF. In DNA, the CDR3 is TGTGCCAGCAGCGTAGACCCAGGGGGCTACGAGCAGCACTTC.